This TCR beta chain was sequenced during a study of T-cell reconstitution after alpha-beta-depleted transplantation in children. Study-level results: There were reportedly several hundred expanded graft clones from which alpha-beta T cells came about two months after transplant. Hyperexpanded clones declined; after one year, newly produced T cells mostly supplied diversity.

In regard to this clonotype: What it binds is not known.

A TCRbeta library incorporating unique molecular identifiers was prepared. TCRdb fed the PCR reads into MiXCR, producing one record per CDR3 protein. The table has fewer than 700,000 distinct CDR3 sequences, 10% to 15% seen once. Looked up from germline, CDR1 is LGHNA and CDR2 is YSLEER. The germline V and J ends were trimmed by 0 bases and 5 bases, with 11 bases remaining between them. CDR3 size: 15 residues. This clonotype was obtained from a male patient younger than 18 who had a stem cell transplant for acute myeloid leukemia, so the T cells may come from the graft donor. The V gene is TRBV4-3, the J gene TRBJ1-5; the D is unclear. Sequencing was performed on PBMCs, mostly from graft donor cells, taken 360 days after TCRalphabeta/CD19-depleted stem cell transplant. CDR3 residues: CASSQDHDHDQPQHF. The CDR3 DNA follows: TGCGCCAGCAGCCAAGATCATGATCACGATCAGCCCCAGCATTTT.